The 23 T cell receptor beta chains listed next were all sequenced from one sample in a study of tumor-infiltrating lymphocytes in primary liver carcinoma. The researchers produced TCR beta cDNA from approximately 540 ng total RNA with a constant-region primer. Construction of TCR beta libraries relied on three successive nested multiplex PCR rounds employing slightly modified ARM-PCR. The first two PCR rounds used TRBV1-TRBV30 primers with a Cbeta primer, approximately 9 cycles each. TCRdb called the multiplex PCR reads again in MiXCR, with one record for every CDR3 protein. The sample carries more than 45,000 distinct CDR3 sequences, about 73% recorded once. Co-extracting RNA and DNA was done with roughly 17-33 mg of unsorted bulk tissue as input. Sequenced input: liver tumor tissue from sampling region 3. Stated subset: tumor region T3, left-lateral pole. The receptors here all came from a man between 35 and 55 years old with primary liver carcinoma and hepatitis B virus infection.

Details on this clonotype: One end of the junction is discordant with germline, which a read error may explain. CDR3 residues: CASSDHIRTGRETQNF. The CDR3 nucleotides read TGTGCCAGCAGTGACCACATCAGGACGGGTAGAGAGACCCAGAACTTC. The chain combines TRBV6-1 with TRBJ2-5; D not resolved. Germline CDR1 MNHNS, CDR2 SASEGT. The CDR3 has 16 amino acids.

This clonotype appeared a few times. Given a much more abundant clone one base away, this may be a read error. V and J are TRBV30 and TRBJ2-3; D might be TRBD1 (6 bases). The V end lost 8 bases, the J end lost 5 bases, and 20 bases lay between the germline ends. The CDR3 runs 14 residues. Germline lookup yields CDR1 GTSNPN and CDR2 SVGIG (reference sequence). This CDR3 is CAGGQGGNKDTQYF. CDR3 bases: TGTGCCGGGGGCCAAGGCGGAAACAAAGATACGCAGTATTTT.

About this clonotype itself: The conserved final phenylalanine or tryptophan is absent from the CDR3, which likely points to a read error. The chain carries TRBV11-2 and TRBJ2-7, with D possibly matching TRBD2 (5 bases). The CDR3 has 15 residues. Germline loops: CDR1 SGHAT, CDR2 FQNNGV. In nucleotides, the CDR3 is TGTACCAGCACCCCCTTGGAAGCGGCCCACTACGGGCAGTACTTA. It codes for CTSTPLEAAHYGQYL.

In this sample, this clonotype turned up once. One end of the junction does not line up with germline, which may come from a read error. The chain joins TRBV14 to TRBJ2-7, with D possibly matching TRBD2 (6 bases). The CDR3 runs to 15 residues. Germline CDR1 and CDR2: SGHDN and FVKESK. CDR3 sequence: CTSSQERGYPYEQYF. The CDR3 nucleotides read TGTACCAGCAGCCAAGAACGGGGGTACCCATACGAGCAGTATTTC.

The chain couples TRBV12-3 or TRBV12-4 to TRBJ2-1; TRBD2 matches at 9 bases. Trimming at V came to 5 bases and at J to 15 bases, leaving 20 bases not matched to a gene. The CDR3 has 16 amino acids. CDR3 region: CASSPQAGGSGDGRFF. Written as DNA, the CDR3 is TGTGCCAGCAGTCCCCAGGCGGGAGGGTCGGGGGATGGGCGGTTCTTC.

Concerning this clonotype itself: This likely comes from a read error, as the CDR3 has no conserved phenylalanine or tryptophan at its end. This rearrangement joins TRBV12-3 or TRBV12-4 to TRBJ2-2; the D gene is possibly TRBD1 (6 bases). The CDR3 runs to 15 residues. The CDR3 nucleotides are TGCGCCAGCGGAGACAGCTCAGGGGACACCGGGGAGCTGTTTCTT. Translation gives CASGDSSGDTGELFL.

Remarks on this clonotype: At one end the junction does not follow the germline gene, possibly because of a read error. CDR3 DNA sequence: TGTGTCAGCACCTACGGGACGGCGAATACGGAGACCCAGTACTTC. The encoded protein is CVSTYGTANTETQYF. The chain employs TRBV7-9 and TRBJ2-5, with D possibly being TRBD1 or TRBD2 (5 bases each). CDR3 length: 15 residues. Germline V gives CDR1 SEHNR, CDR2 FQNEAQ (reference sequence).

Points on this clonotype: A junction end diverges from the germline sequence, so it may reflect a read error. The chain employs TRBV7-9 and TRBJ1-3; the match to TRBD1 covers 9 bases. The CDR3 is made up of 15 amino acids. Germline CDR1 and CDR2: SEHNR and FQNEAQ (reference sequence). The CDR3: CASSPTGGSVNTINF. As DNA, the CDR3 is TGTGCCAGCAGTCCTACAGGGGGCTCTGTAAACACCATAAATTTT.

Comments on this clonotype: A junction boundary mismatches the germline segment, possibly from a read error. The genes are TRBV6-6 and TRBJ2-7; 7 nucleotides align to TRBD1. This CDR3 has 13 residues. Germline CDR1 and CDR2: MNHNY and SVGAGI (reference sequence). The CDR3 DNA is TGTCCCAGCAGTTTCTCACAGGGGAATGAGCAGTACTTC. Encoded protein: CPSSFSQGNEQYF.

Comment on this clonotype: The junction does not match germline at one end; this may be a read error. This chain links TRBV12-3 or TRBV12-4 with TRBJ2-5; D is unclear. CDR3 length: 13 residues. The DNA of the CDR3 is TGTGCCAGCAGCTTCCTCTTCCAAGAGACCCAGAACTTC. Its translation: CASSFLFQETQNF.

This clonotype has a single count. This chain's CDR3 is CASIGGCNEQFF. The CDR3 nucleotides read TGCGCCAGCATAGGAGGCTGCAATGAGCAGTTCTTC. The rearrangement uses TRBV10-2 and TRBJ2-1, with D perhaps matching TRBD2 (5 bases). In germline, CDR1 is WSHSY, CDR2 SAAADI. The germline V and J ends were trimmed by 7 bases and 6 bases, with 10 bases remaining between them. The CDR3 length is 12 residues.

Concerning this clonotype: At one boundary the junction diverges from the germline segment, which might be a read error. This chain joins TRBV28 and TRBJ2-1; D could derive from TRBD1 or TRBD2 (5 bases each). This CDR3 spans 13 amino acids. Germline assignment: CDR1 MDHEN and CDR2 SYDVKM. The CDR3 here is CVSKEVGDNEQFF. DNA for the CDR3: TGTGTCAGCAAAGAAGTGGGGGACAATGAGCAGTTCTTC.

This chain links TRBV6-5 with TRBJ2-1; D gene uncertain. CDR1 and CDR2 (germline): MNHEY, SVGAGI. The CDR3 extends over 12 amino acids. The CDR3 sequence: CGSYTGNNEQFF. CDR3 DNA: TGTGGCAGTTACACTGGCAACAATGAGCAGTTCTTC.

Regarding this clonotype: Without the conserved terminal phenylalanine or tryptophan, this CDR3 likely stems from a read error. The J gene is TRBJ2-2, the V gene TRBV11-2; the match to TRBD2 covers 9 bases. Per the germline V gene, CDR1 is SGHAT and CDR2 is FQNNGV. The CDR3 totals 16 residues. The CDR3 nucleotides read TGTGCCAGCAACTTAGTGGCGCTAGCGGGATCCGGGGAGCTGTTTGTC. Translated: CASNLVALAGSGELFV.

Points on this clonotype: As the CDR3 is not closed by the conserved phenylalanine or tryptophan, this likely results from a read error. This rearrangement joins TRBV28 to TRBJ2-3; D not resolved. Looked up from germline, CDR1 is MDHEN and CDR2 is SYDVKM. The CDR3 extends over 12 amino acids. CDR3 sequence (DNA): TGTGTCAGCAGTTTGCCGTTTGGTGCGCAGTATTTA. Residues: CVSSLPFGAQYL.

About this clonotype: In this CDR3 the conserved last residue, phenylalanine or tryptophan, is missing, so a read error is likely. The V gene is TRBV11-2, the J gene TRBJ2-1; 7 bases map to TRBD2. V lost 3 bases, J lost 12 bases, and 17 bases stayed unmatched. This CDR3 comprises 16 residues. CDR1 is SGHAT, CDR2 FQNNGV, per germline. CDR3 bases: TGTGCCAGCAGCTTGGATATCGGACTAGACATGGGTGTGCAGTTCCTC. It yields the protein CASSLDIGLDMGVQFL.

With respect to this clonotype: At one end the junction does not follow the germline gene, possibly because of a read error. The chain recombines TRBV4-1 with TRBJ2-2; 8 bases agree with TRBD1. CDR3 length equals 15 residues. The germline gives CDR1 MGHRA, CDR2 YSYEKL. The CDR3: CASSPDRVNAGEPSF. For the CDR3, the DNA is TGCGCCAGCAGTCCGGACAGGGTGAATGCCGGGGAGCCGTCTTTT.

The rearrangement links TRBV28 to TRBJ1-1, with D possibly being TRBD1 (5 bases). CDR3 length equals 15 residues. Trimming cost V 7 bases and J 4 bases, with 19 bases left between them. Germline loops: CDR1 MDHEN, CDR2 SYDVKM. The DNA of the CDR3 is TGTGCCAGCATTTACCGTAGCAGTGGGGGCACTGAAGCTTTCTTT. Its translation: CASIYRSSGGTEAFF.

This clonotype has a handful of counts. This CDR3 fails to terminate in the conserved phenylalanine or tryptophan, so it likely reflects a read error. The V and J genes are TRBV11-2 and TRBJ1-2; no definite D call. The CDR3 runs 13 residues. V shed 5 bases and J shed 8 bases, with 15 bases lying between them. Germline CDR1 is SGHAT and CDR2 is FQNNGV. CDR3 loop: CASSPRPIPGYTL. Written as DNA, the CDR3 is TGTGCCAGCAGCCCCCGACCGATTCCAGGCTACACCTTA.

This clonotype was picked up many times. The CDR3 region is CAVPQGAGTGELFF. In DNA form, the CDR3 reads TGTGCCGTACCACAGGGGGCCGGCACCGGGGAGCTGTTTTTT. The chain carries TRBV12-3 or TRBV12-4 and TRBJ2-2, with 9 bases that match TRBD1. The CDR3 runs 14 residues. J gave up 4 bases and V 11 bases, and 8 bases lay outside the gene matches.

The count of this clonotype is one. The V call is TRBV6-5, the J call TRBJ1-6, with D possibly TRBD1 on 5 matching bases. This CDR3 comprises 15 residues. With 8 bases removed from V and 17 bases from J, the gap between germline ends came to 28 bases. Looked up from germline, CDR1 is MNHEY and CDR2 is SVGAGI. CDR3 bases: TGTGCCAGCCAGGGTGGGGTAATAGATAATTCACTCATCCACTTT. It is translated as CASQGGVIDNSLIHF.

This clonotype is classed as medium-sized (0.01 to 0.1%). This chain connects TRBV12-3 or TRBV12-4 to TRBJ1-1; the D gene is possibly TRBD1 (5 bases). The CDR3 covers 12 residues. Trimming removed 6 bases from V and 4 bases from J, with 9 bases in between. CDR3 amino acids: CASSAGSTEAFF. Here the CDR3 DNA reads TGTGCCAGCAGCGCAGGGAGCACTGAAGCTTTCTTT.

With regard to this clonotype: One end of the junction does not line up with germline, which may come from a read error. This rearrangement joins TRBV6-5 to TRBJ1-3; D is perhaps TRBD1 (6 bases). Germline V gene lookup returns CDR1 MNHEY and CDR2 SVGAGI. The length of the CDR3 is 14 residues. CDR3 protein: CASDRHISGNNIYF. The CDR3 DNA is TGTGCCAGTGACAGGCATATCTCTGGAAACAACATATATTTT.